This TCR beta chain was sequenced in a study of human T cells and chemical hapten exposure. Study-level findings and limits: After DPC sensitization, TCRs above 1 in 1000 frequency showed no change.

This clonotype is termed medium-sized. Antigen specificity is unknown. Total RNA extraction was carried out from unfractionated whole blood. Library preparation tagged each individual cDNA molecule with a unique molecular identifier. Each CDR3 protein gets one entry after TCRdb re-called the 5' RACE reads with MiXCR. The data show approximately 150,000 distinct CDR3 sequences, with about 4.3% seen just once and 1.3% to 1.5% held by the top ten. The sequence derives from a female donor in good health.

The CDR3 region is CASSRSGGGPDTQYF. The DNA of the CDR3 is TGTGCCAGCAGTCGTAGCGGGGGGGGTCCAGATACGCAGTATTTT. The genes are TRBV6-4 and TRBJ2-3; 11 bases fit TRBD2. Losses at the gene ends were 5 bases for V and 4 bases for J; bases not matched to a gene: 5. CDR3 size: 15 residues. The germline gives CDR1 MRHNA, CDR2 SNTAGT.